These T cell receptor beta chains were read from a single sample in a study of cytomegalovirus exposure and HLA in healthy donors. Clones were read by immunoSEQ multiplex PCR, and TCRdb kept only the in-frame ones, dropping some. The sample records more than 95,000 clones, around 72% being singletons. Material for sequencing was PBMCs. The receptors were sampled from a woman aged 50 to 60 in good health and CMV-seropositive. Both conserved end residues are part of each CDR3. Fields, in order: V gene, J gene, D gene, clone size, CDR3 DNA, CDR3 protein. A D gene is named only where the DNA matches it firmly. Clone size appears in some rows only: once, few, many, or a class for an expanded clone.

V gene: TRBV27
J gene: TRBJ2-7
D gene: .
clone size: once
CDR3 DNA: TGTGCCAGCAGTTTAATTGTCCGGGACTCAAATTGGTATTACGAGCAGTACTTC
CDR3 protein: CASSLIVRDSNWYYEQYF

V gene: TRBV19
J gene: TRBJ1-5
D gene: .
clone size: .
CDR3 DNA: TGTGCCAGTAGCTTACAAGAAAATCAGCCCCAGCATTTT
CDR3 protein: CASSLQENQPQHF

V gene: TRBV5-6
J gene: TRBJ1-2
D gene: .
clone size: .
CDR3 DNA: TGTGCCAGCAGCTTGGGAACGGGGAACTATGGCTACACCTTC
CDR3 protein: CASSLGTGNYGYTF

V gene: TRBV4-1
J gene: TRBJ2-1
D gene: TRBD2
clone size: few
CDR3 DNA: TGCGCCAGCAGCCAAGGAACTAGCGGGGGGACTCGGGATGAGCAGTTCTTC
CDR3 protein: CASSQGTSGGTRDEQFF

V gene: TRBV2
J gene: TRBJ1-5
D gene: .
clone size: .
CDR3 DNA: TGTGCCAGCAGTGTTCGGGAAGTGGGTCAGCCCCAGCATTTT
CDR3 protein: CASSVREVGQPQHF

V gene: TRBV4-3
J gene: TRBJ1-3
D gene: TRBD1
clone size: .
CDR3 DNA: TGCGCCAGCAGCCAAGGGACAGGGACTGGAAACACCATATATTTT
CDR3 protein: CASSQGTGTGNTIYF

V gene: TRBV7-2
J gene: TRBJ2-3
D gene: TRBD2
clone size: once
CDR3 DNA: TGTGCCAGCAGCCCAGCGGGGGTCCACACAGATACGCAGTATTTT
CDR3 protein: CASSPAGVHTDTQYF

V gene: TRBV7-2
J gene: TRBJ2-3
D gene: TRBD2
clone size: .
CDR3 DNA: TGTGCCAGCAAGGAGCGGGGGGGCACAGATACGCAGTATTTT
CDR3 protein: CASKERGGTDTQYF

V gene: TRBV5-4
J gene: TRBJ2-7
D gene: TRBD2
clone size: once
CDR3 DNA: TGTGCCAGCAGCCCCAGCGGGGCCCGGGACGAGCAGTACTTC
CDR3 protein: CASSPSGARDEQYF

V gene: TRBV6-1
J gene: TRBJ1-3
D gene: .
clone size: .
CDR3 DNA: TGTGCCAGCAGCCCGGAGCGGCACTCTGGAAACACCATATATTTT
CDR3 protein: CASSPERHSGNTIYF

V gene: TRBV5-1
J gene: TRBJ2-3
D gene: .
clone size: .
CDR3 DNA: TGCGCCAGCAGCTTGGCTTCAGGGCCAGATACGCAGTATTTT
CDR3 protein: CASSLASGPDTQYF

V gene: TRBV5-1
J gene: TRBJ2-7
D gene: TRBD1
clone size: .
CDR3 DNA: TGCGCCAGCAGCCCTGGTGGGACAGGCTACTACGAGCAGTACTTC
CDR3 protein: CASSPGGTGYYEQYF

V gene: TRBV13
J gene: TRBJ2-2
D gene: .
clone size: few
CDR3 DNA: TGTGCCAGCAGCTTACAAATAGCGTTACGCACCGGGGAGCTGTTTTTT
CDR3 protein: CASSLQIALRTGELFF

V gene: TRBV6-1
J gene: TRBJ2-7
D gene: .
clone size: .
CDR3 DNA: TGTGCCAGCCGGGACTCCTACGAGCAGTACTTC
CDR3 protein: CASRDSYEQYF

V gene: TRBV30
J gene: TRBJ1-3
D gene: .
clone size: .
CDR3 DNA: TGTGCCTGGAGCCAGATCTCTGGAAACACCATATATTTT
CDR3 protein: CAWSQISGNTIYF

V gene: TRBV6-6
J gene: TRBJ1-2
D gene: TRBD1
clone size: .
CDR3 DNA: TGTGCCAGCAGTGTAGGGGGCACGCCATTACATTATGGCTACACCTTC
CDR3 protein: CASSVGGTPLHYGYTF

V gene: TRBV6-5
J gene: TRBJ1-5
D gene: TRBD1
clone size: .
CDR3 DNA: TGTGCCACCGGGGACAGACACAATCAGCCCCAGCATTTT
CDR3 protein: CATGDRHNQPQHF

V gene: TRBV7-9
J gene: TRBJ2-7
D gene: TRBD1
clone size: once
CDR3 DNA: TGTGCCAGCAGGGGCCGGACAGGGGGCCCCTACGAGCAGTACTTC
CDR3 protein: CASRGRTGGPYEQYF

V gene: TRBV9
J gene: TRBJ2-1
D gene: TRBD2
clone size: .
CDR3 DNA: TGTGCCAGCAGCGCTACCGGGACTAGCCGTGAGCAGTTCTTC
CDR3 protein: CASSATGTSREQFF

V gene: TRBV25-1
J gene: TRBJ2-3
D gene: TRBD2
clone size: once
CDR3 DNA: TGTGCCAGCAGTTTCGCGGGGGGGACAGATACGCAGTATTTT
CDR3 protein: CASSFAGGTDTQYF

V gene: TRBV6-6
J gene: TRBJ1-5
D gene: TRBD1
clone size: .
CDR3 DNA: TGTGCCAGCAGTTACTCGAGACAGGGAAGGGGTCAGCCCCAGCATTTT
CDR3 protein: CASSYSRQGRGQPQHF

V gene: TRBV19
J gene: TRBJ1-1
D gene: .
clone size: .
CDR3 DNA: TGTGCCAGTAGTACCAGACACTCTAACACTGAAGCTTTCTTT
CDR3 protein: CASSTRHSNTEAFF

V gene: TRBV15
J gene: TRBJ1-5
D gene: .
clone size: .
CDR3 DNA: TGTGCCACCAGCTCTTCTTATAATCAGCCCCAGCATTTT
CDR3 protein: CATSSSYNQPQHF

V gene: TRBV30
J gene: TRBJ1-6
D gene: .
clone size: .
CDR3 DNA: TGTGCCTGGAGCGCCGGGATTAATTCACCCCTCCACTTT
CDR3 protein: CAWSAGINSPLHF

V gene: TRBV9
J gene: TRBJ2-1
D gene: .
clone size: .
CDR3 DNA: TGTGCCAGCAGCGTAGGCGCTAGCGAGTACAATGAGCAGTTCTTC
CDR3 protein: CASSVGASEYNEQFF

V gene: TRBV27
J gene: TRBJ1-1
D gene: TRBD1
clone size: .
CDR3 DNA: TGTGCCAGCAGTTTATTAGGGAGGGGGACAGGGCGGAACACTGAAGCTTTCTTT
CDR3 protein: CASSLLGRGTGRNTEAFF

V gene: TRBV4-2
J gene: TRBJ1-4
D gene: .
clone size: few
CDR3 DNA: TGTGCCAGCAGCCGCGCGGGCCCCCCTGGGGCTAATGAAAAACTGTTTTTT
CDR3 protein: CASSRAGPPGANEKLFF

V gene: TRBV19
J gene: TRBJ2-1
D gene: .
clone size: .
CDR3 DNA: TGTGCCAGTGCACCGGGGGTCTCAGAGCAGTTCTTC
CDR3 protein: CASAPGVSEQFF

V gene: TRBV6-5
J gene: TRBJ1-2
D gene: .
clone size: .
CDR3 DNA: TGTGCCAGCAGCCCTAGAAACAGGGACTATGGCTACACCTTC
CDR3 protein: CASSPRNRDYGYTF

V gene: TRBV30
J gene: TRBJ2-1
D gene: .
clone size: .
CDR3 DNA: TGTGCCTGGAGTGTAAGAACAGTTGAGCAGTTCTTC
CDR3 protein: CAWSVRTVEQFF

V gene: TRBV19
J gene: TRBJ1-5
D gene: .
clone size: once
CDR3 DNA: TGTGCCAGTAGTATAGAGGCAGGGGATCAGCCCCAGCATTTT
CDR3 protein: CASSIEAGDQPQHF

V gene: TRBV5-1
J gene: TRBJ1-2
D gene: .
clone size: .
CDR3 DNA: TGCGCCAGCAGCCCTGGACAGAGCTATGGCTACACCTTC
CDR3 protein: CASSPGQSYGYTF

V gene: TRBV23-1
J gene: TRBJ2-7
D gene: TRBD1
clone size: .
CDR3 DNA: TGCGCCAGCAGTCCCCCGGCACGGGACAGGGGCTACGAGCAGTACTTC
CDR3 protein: CASSPPARDRGYEQYF

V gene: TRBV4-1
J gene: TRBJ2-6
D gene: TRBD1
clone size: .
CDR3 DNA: TGCGCCAGCAGCCAAGGACGACAGGGGGCTGCTGGGGCCAACGTCCTGACTTTC
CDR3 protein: CASSQGRQGAAGANVLTF

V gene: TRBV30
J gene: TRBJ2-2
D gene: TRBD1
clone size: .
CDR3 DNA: TGTGCCGAGGAAGGGGGCGCTGGAACCGGGGAGCTGTTTTTT
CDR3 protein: CAEEGGAGTGELFF

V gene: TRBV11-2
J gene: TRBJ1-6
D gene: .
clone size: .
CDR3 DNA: TGTGCCAGCAGCTTAGGAGGTTATAATTCACCCCTCCACTTT
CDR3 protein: CASSLGGYNSPLHF

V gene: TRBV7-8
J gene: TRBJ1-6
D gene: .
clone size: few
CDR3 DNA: TGTGCCAGCAGCAGAACAGGGATCGGGGATAATTCACCCCTCCACTTT
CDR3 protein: CASSRTGIGDNSPLHF

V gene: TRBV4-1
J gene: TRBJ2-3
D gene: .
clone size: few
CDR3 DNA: TGCGCCAGCAGCCTATTCCCGCCGGGAAGCACAGATACGCAGTATTTT
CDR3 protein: CASSLFPPGSTDTQYF

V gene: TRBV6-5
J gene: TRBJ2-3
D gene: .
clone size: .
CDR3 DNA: TGTGCCAGCAGTTACGGGCTAGCCTACACAGATACGCAGTATTTT
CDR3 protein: CASSYGLAYTDTQYF

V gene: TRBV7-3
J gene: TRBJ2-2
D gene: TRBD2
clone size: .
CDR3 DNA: TGTGCCAGCAGCCGCATTGGCAGCGGGAGACGGGCCGGGGAGCTGTTTTTT
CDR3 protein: CASSRIGSGRRAGELFF

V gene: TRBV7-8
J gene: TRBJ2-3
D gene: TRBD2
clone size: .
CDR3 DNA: TGTGCCAGCAGCTTAATGCCACTAGCGGCGAACACAGATACGCAGTATTTT
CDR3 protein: CASSLMPLAANTDTQYF

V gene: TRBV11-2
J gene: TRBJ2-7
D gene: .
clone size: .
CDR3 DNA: TGTGCCAGCAGCGATATCGGGAAGCCCTACGAGCAGTACTTC
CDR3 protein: CASSDIGKPYEQYF

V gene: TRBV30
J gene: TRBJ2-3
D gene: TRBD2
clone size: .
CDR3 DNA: TGTGCCTGGAGTGGGGCGGGAGGCGGGGGATATACGCAGTATTTT
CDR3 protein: CAWSGAGGGGYTQYF

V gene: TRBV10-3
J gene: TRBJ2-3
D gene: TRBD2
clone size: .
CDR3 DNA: TGTGCCATCAGGGAGGGACTAGCGGGATGGACAGATACGCAGTATTTT
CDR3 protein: CAIREGLAGWTDTQYF

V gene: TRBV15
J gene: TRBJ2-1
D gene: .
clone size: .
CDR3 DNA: TGTGCCACCAGCAGGGACATCTTGGAAGTTCAGTTCTTC
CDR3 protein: CATSRDILEVQFF

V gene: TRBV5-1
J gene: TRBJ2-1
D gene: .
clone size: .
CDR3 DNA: TGCGCCAGCAGCGTACGAACAGGGGGGGAGGGATACAATGAGCAGTTCTTC
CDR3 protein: CASSVRTGGEGYNEQFF

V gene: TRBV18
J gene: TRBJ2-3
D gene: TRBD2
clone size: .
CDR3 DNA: TGTGCCAGCTCACCAAAGCTAGCGGGAGGCTCAGATACGCAGTATTTT
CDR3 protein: CASSPKLAGGSDTQYF

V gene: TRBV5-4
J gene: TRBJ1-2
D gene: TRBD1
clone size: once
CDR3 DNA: TGTGCCAGCAGCCTGCGGACAGGGGGGCACTATGGCTACACCTTC
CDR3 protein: CASSLRTGGHYGYTF

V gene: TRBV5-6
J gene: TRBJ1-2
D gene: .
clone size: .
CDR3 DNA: TGTGCCAGCAGCGGTTCGGGTATCTATGGCTACACCTTC
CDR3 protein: CASSGSGIYGYTF

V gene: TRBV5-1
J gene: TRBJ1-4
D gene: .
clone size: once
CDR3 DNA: TGCGCCAGCAGACCTCAAACAGGCGCTAATGAAAAACTGTTTTTT
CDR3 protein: CASRPQTGANEKLFF

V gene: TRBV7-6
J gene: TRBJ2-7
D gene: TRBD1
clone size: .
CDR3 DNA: TGTGCCAGCAGCCTGGGTCGGACAGGGGGTTACGAGCAGTACTTC
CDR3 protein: CASSLGRTGGYEQYF

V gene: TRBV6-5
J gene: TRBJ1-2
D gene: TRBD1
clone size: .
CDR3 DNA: TGTGCCAGCAGTTACTCGGGACAGGGAAACTATGGCTACACCTTC
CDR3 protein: CASSYSGQGNYGYTF

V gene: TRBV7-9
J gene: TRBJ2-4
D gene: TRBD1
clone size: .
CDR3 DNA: TGTGCCAGCAGCCCCGGGACAGGGGTTAACATTCAGTACTTC
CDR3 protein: CASSPGTGVNIQYF

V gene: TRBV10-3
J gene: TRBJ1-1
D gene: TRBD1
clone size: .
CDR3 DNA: TGTGCCATCAGGAAAGGACAGGGGGACACTGAAGCTTTCTTT
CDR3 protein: CAIRKGQGDTEAFF

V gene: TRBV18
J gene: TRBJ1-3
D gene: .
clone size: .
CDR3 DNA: TGTGCCAGCTCACCACCGGCACAGGCCGGAAACACCATATATTTT
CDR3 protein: CASSPPAQAGNTIYF

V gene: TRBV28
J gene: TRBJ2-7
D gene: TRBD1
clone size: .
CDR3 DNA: TGTGCCAGCAGCATGGGACAGGGTCCCTTTCTCGAGCAGTACTTC
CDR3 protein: CASSMGQGPFLEQYF

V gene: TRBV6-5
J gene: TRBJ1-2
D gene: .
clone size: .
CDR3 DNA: TGTGCCAGCAGGATAGCCCTAACAAGTTATGGCTACACCTTC
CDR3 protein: CASRIALTSYGYTF

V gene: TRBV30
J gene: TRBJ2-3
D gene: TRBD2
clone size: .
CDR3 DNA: TGTGCCTGGAGTGTAAAGGGACTAGCGGGGGCCGATACGCAGTATTTT
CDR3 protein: CAWSVKGLAGADTQYF

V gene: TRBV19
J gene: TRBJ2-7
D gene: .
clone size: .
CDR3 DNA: TGTGCCAGTACACGGGACTCCTACTCCTACGAGCAGTACTTC
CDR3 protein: CASTRDSYSYEQYF

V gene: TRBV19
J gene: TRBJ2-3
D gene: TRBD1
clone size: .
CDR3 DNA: TGTGCCAGTAGGCAGGGGGTTACAGATACGCAGTATTTT
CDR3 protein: CASRQGVTDTQYF